The 21 T cell receptor beta chains presented below share a single source sample, sequenced in a study of OX40 agonist ivuxolimab in advanced cancers. Sequenced by immunoSEQ multiplex PCR; TCRdb stores in-frame clones only, minus some. The sample yields some 73,000 clones, 80% to 90% seen once. The material sequenced was CD4+ or CD8+ T cells sorted from blood, taken in a trial of the OX40 agonist ivuxolimab. These receptors all come from an adult with an advanced solid tumor such as melanoma, head and neck, liver or kidney cancer.

This sequence joins TRBV14 and TRBJ2-1, with D tentatively TRBD2 (6 bases). In germline, CDR1 is SGHDN, CDR2 FVKESK. The CDR3 is made up of 18 amino acids. The germline V and J ends were trimmed by 0 bases and 9 bases, with 24 bases remaining between them. The CDR3 nucleotides read TGTGCCAGCAGCCAAGATAAGGGGCTAGCCTCTCGGGGAGGTGAGCAGTTCTTC. Translation gives CASSQDKGLASRGGEQFF.

The chain couples TRBV29-1 to TRBJ2-1; TRBD1 matches 7 bases. Germline CDR1 reads SQVTM; CDR2 reads ANQGSEA. Trimming cost V 8 bases and J 9 bases; bases outside gene matches: 13. The CDR3 sequence is 13 residues long. For the CDR3, the DNA is TGCAGCATCTGGACAGGTGGGTCCACTGAGCAGTTCTTC. Its translation: CSIWTGGSTEQFF.

This rearrangement joins TRBV21-1 to TRBJ1-1; no DNA check was done on the table's D call, TRBD1. TRBV21-1 is deemed a pseudogene. The CDR3 contains 14 residues. The chain's CDR3 is CASSKDRDDTEAFF. The CDR3, as DNA: TGTGCCAGCAGCAAAGACAGGGACGACACTGAAGCTTTCTTT.

The CDR3 bases are TGTGCCAGCAGCTTGACGGGGAGCTCCTACGAGCAGTACTTC. Its translation is CASSLTGSSYEQYF. The chain is built from TRBV5-6 and TRBJ2-7, with a possible D match to TRBD2 (5 bases). The CDR3 contains 14 residues. V gave up 1 base and J gave up 0 bases, with 8 bases separating them. CDR1 and CDR2 (germline): SGHDT, YYEEEE.

The J gene is TRBJ2-3, the V gene TRBV13; 8 nucleotides match TRBD2. The V gene end was trimmed by 5 bases and the J gene end by 1 base; junction bases not matched to a gene: 5. CDR3 size: 15 residues. CDR1 PRHDT and CDR2 FYEKMQ come from the germline V gene (reference sequence). The CDR3 reads CASSRAGARTDTQYF. CDR3 bases: TGTGCCAGCAGCCGAGCGGGGGCCCGCACAGATACGCAGTATTTT.

This sequence joins TRBV27 and TRBJ2-1, with D perhaps matching TRBD2 (7 bases). V lost 0 bases and J 0 bases, leaving 12 bases between the germline ends. The CDR3 extends over 17 amino acids. Germline CDR1 MNHEY, CDR2 SMNVEV (reference sequence). CDR3 amino acids: CASSLSGGASSYNEQFF. CDR3 nucleotides: TGTGCCAGCAGTTTATCTGGGGGGGCAAGCTCCTACAATGAGCAGTTCTTC.

Only a few counts were recorded for this clone. The V call is TRBV19, the J call TRBJ2-7; a possible D gene is TRBD1 (7 bases). The V and J ends lost 1 base and 2 bases respectively, with 12 bases between them. This CDR3 contains 15 residues. CDR1 and CDR2 (germline): LNHDA, SQIVND (reference sequence). The CDR3 DNA follows: TGTGCCAGTAGTATAGGCACAGGGGAGGCCTACGAGCAGTACTTC. Translating it yields CASSIGTGEAYEQYF.

The rearrangement joins TRBV28 to TRBJ2-7; 7 bases align to TRBD1. CDR1 is MDHEN, CDR2 SYDVKM, per germline. With 10 bases clipped from V and 7 bases from J, the junction kept 16 bases outside the gene matches. The CDR3 consists of 14 residues. This CDR3 is CATSPRQGSGEQYF. DNA of the CDR3: TGTGCCACCAGCCCCCGACAGGGATCGGGAGAGCAGTACTTC.

This chain uses TRBV6-6 with TRBJ2-3; weak D call: TRBD2 (6 bases). Trimming stripped 5 bases from V and 0 bases from J, with 12 bases between. The germline V gene encodes CDR1 MNHNY and CDR2 SVGAGI (reference sequence). The CDR3 is made up of 15 amino acids. As DNA, the CDR3 is TGTGCCAGCAGTAGCCTCGGGACTAGCACAGATACGCAGTATTTT. Amino acid sequence: CASSSLGTSTDTQYF.

The J gene is TRBJ2-7, the V gene TRBV30, with 7 bases matching TRBD1. Germline loops: CDR1 GTSNPN, CDR2 SVGIG (reference sequence). With V trimmed by 2 bases and J by 6 bases, 10 bases remained unmatched. CDR3 size: 14 residues. CDR3 DNA: TGTGCCTGGAGTTCTTACAGGGGTCGAGGCGAGCAGTACTTC. Translation gives CAWSSYRGRGEQYF.

This clone was counted once. The rearrangement links TRBV14 to TRBJ2-7, with D perhaps matching TRBD1 (5 bases). The CDR3 has 11 amino acids. Trimming removed 4 bases from V and 6 bases from J, with 7 bases in between. Germline CDR1 and CDR2: SGHDN and FVKESK. The CDR3 nucleotides are TGTGCCAGCAGCCCAGGGCTCGAGCAGTACTTC. This codes for CASSPGLEQYF.

This clone was counted between two and nine times. The rearrangement joins TRBV7-3 to TRBJ1-5; D unresolved. This CDR3 contains 13 residues. V shed 0 bases and J shed 5 bases, with 5 bases lying between them. Per germline, CDR1 SGHTA and CDR2 FQGTGA. The CDR3 loop is CASSLTWDQPQHF. The CDR3 coding sequence is TGTGCCAGCAGCTTAACTTGGGATCAGCCCCAGCATTTT.

The rearrangement links TRBV4-1 to TRBJ1-2, with D possibly matching TRBD1 (5 bases). The germline gives CDR1 MGHRA, CDR2 YSYEKL. Trimming took 0 bases from V and 3 from J, leaving 17 bases between them. CDR3 length: 17 residues. This CDR3 is CASSQEGAWAADYGYTF. The CDR3 nucleotides read TGCGCCAGCAGCCAAGAAGGGGCCTGGGCAGCGGACTATGGCTACACCTTC.

The chain couples TRBV6-5 to TRBJ1-2; tentatively, D is TRBD1 (5 bases). Germline loops: CDR1 MNHEY, CDR2 SVGAGI. The CDR3 has 14 amino acids. V was trimmed by 6 bases and J by 8 bases, leaving 19 bases between them. The CDR3 bases are TGTGCCAGCAGCCCAGACAGATCCGGCCTCGGCTACACCTTC. Translation: CASSPDRSGLGYTF.

There are a few counts of this clone. The J gene is TRBJ1-1, the V gene TRBV27, with D uncertain. Germline assignment: CDR1 MNHEY and CDR2 SMNVEV (reference sequence). The germline V and J ends were trimmed by 3 bases and 3 bases, with 11 bases remaining between them. CDR3 size: 14 residues. The CDR3 DNA is TGTGCCAGCAGTTTCTGGGGTACCGACACTGAAGCTTTCTTT. It is translated as CASSFWGTDTEAFF.

As regards this clone: The junction differs from germline at one of its ends, possibly a read error. The chain uses TRBV7-6 and TRBJ2-1; no firm D call. Germline CDR1 is SGHVS and CDR2 is FNYEAQ. The CDR3 has 17 residues. The CDR3 DNA reads TGTGCCAGCAACTTATCGGACCCGGGCCGAACTAACAATGAGCAGTTCTTC. Translating gives CASNLSDPGRTNNEQFF.

The chain joins TRBV30 to TRBJ2-7; TRBD2 matches 14 bases. Germline assignment: CDR1 GTSNPN and CDR2 SVGIG (reference sequence). The CDR3 has 16 amino acids. The trim removed 1 base at V and 4 bases at J, leaving 6 bases unmatched. CDR3 sequence reads: CAWSDPGLAGVYEQYF. In DNA form, the CDR3 reads TGTGCCTGGAGTGACCCGGGACTAGCGGGAGTATACGAGCAGTACTTC.

This sequence joins TRBV7-8 and TRBJ2-5, with 9 bases that match TRBD2. Germline trimming cut 6 bases from V and 2 bases from J; bases unmatched to any gene: 10. CDR1 is SGHVS and CDR2 is FQNEAQ in the germline V gene. The length of the CDR3 is 16 residues. Here the CDR3 DNA reads TGTGCCAGCAGACTAGGGCTGGCGGGAGGGCAAGAGACCCAGTACTTC. This translates into CASRLGLAGGQETQYF.

On this clone: This sample also contains other DNA sequences that code for the same CDR3. CDR3 sequence (DNA): TGCAGTGCTGGCGAGCAGTTCTTC. This sequence encodes CSAGEQFF. The gene calls are TRBV20-1 and TRBJ2-1; no firm D call. The V and J ends lost 5 bases and 10 bases respectively, with 3 bases between them. This CDR3 region has 8 residues. Germline CDR1 reads DFQATT; CDR2 reads SNEGSKA (reference sequence).

The chain links TRBV5-6 to TRBJ2-1, with 9 positions matching TRBD2. The CDR3 runs to 16 residues. CDR1 is SGHDT and CDR2 is YYEEEE in the germline V gene. V lost 5 bases, J lost 0 bases, and 6 bases stayed unmatched. CDR3 loop: CASRLAGTLSYNEQFF. CDR3 coding DNA: TGTGCCAGCAGACTAGCGGGCACCCTCTCCTACAATGAGCAGTTCTTC.

This clone is labeled medium-sized (0.01 to 0.1%). The chain uses TRBV10-3 and TRBJ1-2; D uncertain. Germline CDR1 ENHRY, CDR2 SYGVKD. The CDR3 contains 15 residues. The ends were cut back, 0 bases at V and 0 bases at J, with 8 bases in the middle. Here the CDR3 reads CAISESVEANYGYTF. The CDR3 nucleotides are TGTGCCATCAGTGAGTCAGTGGAAGCTAACTATGGCTACACCTTC.